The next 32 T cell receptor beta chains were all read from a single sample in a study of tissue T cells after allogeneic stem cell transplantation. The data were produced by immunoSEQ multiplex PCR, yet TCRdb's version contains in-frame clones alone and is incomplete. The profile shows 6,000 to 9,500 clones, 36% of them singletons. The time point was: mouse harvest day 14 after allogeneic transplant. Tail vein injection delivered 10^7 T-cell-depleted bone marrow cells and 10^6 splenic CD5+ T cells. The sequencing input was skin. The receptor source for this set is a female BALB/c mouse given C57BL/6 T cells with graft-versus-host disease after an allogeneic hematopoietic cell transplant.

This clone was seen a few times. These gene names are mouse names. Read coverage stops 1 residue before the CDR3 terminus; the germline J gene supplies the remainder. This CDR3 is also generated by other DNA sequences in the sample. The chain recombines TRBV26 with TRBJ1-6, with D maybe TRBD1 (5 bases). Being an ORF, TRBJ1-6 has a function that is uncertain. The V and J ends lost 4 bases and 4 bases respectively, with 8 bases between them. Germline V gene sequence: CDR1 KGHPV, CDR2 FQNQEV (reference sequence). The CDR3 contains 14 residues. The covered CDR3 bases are TGTGCCAGCAGTCAAGGGGCGTATAATTCGCCCCTCTAC. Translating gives CASSQGAYNSPLY. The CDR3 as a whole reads CASSQGAYNSPLYF.

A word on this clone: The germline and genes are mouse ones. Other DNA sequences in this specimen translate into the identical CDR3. CDR3 region: CASSPTASQNTLYF. The DNA read from the CDR3 is TGTGCCAGCAGTCCGACAGCTAGTCAAAACACCTTGTAC. The chain has TRBV26 and TRBJ2-4, with D possibly TRBD1 on 5 matching bases. With the read ending 1 residue before the CDR3 end, the germline J gene is used to fill in that end. In germline, CDR1 is KGHPV, CDR2 FQNQEV (reference sequence). Between the trimmed V and J ends, which lost 4 bases and 0 bases, there was a span of 8 bases. The CDR3 runs to 14 residues.

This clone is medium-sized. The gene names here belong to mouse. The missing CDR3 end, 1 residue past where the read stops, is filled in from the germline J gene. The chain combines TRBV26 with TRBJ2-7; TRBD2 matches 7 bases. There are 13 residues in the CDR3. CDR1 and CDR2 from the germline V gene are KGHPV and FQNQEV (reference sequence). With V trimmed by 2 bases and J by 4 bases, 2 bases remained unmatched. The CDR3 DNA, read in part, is TGTGCCAGCAGTCTGACTGGGGTTTATGAACAGTAC. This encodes CASSLTGVYEQY. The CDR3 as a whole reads CASSLTGVYEQYF.

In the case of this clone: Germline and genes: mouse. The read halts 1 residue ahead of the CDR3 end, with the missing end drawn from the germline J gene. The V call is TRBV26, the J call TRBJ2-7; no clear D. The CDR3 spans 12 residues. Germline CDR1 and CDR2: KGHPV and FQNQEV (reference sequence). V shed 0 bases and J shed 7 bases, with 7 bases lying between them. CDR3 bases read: TGTGCCAGCAGTCTGTCCAGTGAGGAACAGTAC. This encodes CASSLSSEEQY. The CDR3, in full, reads CASSLSSEEQYF. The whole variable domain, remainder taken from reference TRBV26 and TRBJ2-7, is NSKVIQTPRYLVKGQGQKAKMRCIPEKGHPVVFWYQQNKNNEFKFLINFQNQEVLQQIDMTEKRFSAECPSNSPCSLEIQSSEAGDSALYLCASSLSSEEQYFGPGTRLTVL.

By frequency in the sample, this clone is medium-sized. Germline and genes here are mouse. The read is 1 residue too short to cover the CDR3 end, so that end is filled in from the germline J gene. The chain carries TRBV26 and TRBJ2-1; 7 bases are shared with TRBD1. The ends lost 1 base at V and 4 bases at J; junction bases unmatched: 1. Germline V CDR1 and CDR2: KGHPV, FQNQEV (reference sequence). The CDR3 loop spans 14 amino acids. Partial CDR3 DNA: TGTGCCAGCAGTCTGTACAGGGGTTATGCTGAGCAGTTC. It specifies CASSLYRGYAEQF. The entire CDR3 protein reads CASSLYRGYAEQFF.

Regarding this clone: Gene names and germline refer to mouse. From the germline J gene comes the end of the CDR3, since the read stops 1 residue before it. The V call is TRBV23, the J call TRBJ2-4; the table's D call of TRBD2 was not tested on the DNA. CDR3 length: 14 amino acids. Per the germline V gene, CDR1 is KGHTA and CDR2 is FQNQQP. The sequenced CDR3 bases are TGCTCCAGCAGTCACGACTGGGGACAAAACACCTTGTAC. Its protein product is CSSSHDWGQNTLY. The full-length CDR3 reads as CSSSHDWGQNTLYF.

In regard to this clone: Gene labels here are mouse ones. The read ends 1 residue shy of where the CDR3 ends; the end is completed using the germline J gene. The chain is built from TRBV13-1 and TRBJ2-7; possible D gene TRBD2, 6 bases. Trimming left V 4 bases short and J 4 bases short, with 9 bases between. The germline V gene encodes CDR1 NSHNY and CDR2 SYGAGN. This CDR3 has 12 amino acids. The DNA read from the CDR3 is TGTGCCAGCAGTCCCGGACTGTATGAACAGTAC. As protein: CASSPGLYEQY. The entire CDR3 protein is CASSPGLYEQYF.

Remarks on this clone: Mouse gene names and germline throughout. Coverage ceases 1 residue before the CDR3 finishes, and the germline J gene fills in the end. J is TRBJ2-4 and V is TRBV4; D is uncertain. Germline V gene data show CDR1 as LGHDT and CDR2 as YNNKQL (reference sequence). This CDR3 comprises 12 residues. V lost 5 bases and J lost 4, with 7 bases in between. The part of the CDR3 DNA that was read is TGTGCCAGCAGCAGGGCCAAAAACACCTTGTAC. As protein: CASSRAKNTLY. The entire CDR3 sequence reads CASSRAKNTLYF.

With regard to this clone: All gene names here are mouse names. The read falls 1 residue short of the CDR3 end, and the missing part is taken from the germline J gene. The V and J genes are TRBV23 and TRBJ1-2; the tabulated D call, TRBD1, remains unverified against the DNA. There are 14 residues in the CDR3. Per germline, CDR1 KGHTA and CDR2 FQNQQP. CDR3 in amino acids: CSSSPARGNSDYTF. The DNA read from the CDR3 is TGCTCCAGCAGTCCCGCCAGGGGAAACTCCGACTACACC.

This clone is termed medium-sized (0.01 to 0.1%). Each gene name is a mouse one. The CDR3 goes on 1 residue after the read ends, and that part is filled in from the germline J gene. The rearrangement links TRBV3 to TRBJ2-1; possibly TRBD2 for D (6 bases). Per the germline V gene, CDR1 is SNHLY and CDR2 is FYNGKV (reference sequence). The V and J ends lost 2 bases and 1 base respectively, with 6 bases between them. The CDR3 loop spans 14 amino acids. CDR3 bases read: TGTGCCAGCAGCTTAACTGGGAACTATGCTGAGCAGTTC. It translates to CASSLTGNYAEQF. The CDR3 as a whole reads CASSLTGNYAEQFF. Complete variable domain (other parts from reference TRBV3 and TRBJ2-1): GPKVLQIPSHQIIDMGQMVTLNCDPVSNHLYFYWYKQILGQQMEFLVNFYNGKVMEKSKLFKDQFSVERPDGSYFTLKIQPTALEDSAVYFCASSLTGNYAEQFFGPGTRLTVL.

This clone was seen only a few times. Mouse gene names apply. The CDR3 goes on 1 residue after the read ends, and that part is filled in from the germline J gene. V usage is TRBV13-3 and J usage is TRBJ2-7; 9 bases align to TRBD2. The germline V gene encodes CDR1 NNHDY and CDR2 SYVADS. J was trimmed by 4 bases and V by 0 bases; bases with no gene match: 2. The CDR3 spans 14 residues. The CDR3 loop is CASSDATGGYEQYF. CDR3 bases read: TGTGCCAGCAGTGATGCGACTGGGGGTTATGAACAGTAC.

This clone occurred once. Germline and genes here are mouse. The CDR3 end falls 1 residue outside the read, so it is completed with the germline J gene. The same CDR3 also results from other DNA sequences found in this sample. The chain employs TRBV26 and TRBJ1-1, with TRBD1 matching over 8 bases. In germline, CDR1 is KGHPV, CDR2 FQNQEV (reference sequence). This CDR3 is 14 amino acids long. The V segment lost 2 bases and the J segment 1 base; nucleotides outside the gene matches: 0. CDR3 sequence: CASSLGQGNTEVFF. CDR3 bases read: TGTGCCAGCAGTCTGGGACAGGGAAACACAGAAGTCTTC.

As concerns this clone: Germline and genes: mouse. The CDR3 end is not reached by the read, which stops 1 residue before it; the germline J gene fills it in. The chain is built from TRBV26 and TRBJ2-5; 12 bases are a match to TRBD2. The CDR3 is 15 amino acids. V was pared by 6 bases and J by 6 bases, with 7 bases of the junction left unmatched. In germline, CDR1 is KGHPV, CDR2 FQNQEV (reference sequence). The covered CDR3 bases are TGTGCCAGCAGCCGGGACTGGGGGGCGGGGGACACCCAGTAC. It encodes CASSRDWGAGDTQY. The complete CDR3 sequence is CASSRDWGAGDTQYF.

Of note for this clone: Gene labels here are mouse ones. Partial CDR3 DNA: TGTGCCAGCAGTCTGATGAGTCAAAACACCTTGTAC. As protein: CASSLMSQNTLY. The CDR3 in full is CASSLMSQNTLYF. V gene TRBV26 combines with J gene TRBJ2-4; D not certain. Read data end 1 residue before the CDR3 end; the end is taken from the germline J gene. The length of the CDR3 is 13 residues. Germline assignment: CDR1 KGHPV and CDR2 FQNQEV (reference sequence). The V end was cut by 2 bases, the J end by 0 bases, with 3 bases between.

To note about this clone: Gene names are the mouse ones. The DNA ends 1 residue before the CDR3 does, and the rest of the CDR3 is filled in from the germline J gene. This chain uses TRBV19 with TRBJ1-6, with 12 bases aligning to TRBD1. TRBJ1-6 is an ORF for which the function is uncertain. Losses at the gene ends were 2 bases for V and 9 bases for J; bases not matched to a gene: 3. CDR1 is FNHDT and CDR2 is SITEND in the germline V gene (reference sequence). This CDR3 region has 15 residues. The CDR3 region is CASSIRDRGRSPLYF. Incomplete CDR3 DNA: TGTGCCAGCAGTATCCGGGACAGGGGGCGTTCGCCCCTCTAC.

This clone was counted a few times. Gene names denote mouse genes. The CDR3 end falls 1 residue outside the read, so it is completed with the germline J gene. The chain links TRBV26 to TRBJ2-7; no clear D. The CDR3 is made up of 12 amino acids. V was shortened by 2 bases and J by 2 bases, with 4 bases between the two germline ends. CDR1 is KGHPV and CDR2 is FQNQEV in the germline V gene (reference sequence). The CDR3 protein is CASSLRPYEQYF. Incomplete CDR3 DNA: TGTGCCAGCAGTCTGAGACCCTATGAACAGTAC.

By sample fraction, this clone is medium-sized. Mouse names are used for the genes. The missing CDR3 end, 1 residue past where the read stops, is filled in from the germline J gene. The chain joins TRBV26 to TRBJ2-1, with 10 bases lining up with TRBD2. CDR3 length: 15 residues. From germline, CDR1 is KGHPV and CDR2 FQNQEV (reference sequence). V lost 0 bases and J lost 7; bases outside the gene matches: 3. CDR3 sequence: CASSLSLGGRAEQFF. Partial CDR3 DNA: TGTGCCAGCAGTCTGTCTCTGGGGGGGCGGGCTGAGCAGTTC.

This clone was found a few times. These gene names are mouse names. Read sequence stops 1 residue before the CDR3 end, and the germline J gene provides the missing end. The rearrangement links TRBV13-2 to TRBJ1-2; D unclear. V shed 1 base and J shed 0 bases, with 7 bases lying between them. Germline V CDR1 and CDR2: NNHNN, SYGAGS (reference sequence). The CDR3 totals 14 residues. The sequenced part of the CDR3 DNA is TGTGCCAGCGGTGATCTGGCCCCAAACTCCGACTACACC. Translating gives CASGDLAPNSDYT. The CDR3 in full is CASGDLAPNSDYTF.

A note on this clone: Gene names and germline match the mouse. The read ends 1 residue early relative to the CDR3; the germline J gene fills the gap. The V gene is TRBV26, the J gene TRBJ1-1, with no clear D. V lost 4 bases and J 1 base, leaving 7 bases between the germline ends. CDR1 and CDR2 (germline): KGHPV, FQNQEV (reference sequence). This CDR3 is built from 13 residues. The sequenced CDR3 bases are TGTGCCAGCAGTCAGGAGGGAAACACAGAAGTCTTC. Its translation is CASSQEGNTEVF. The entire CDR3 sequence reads CASSQEGNTEVFF.

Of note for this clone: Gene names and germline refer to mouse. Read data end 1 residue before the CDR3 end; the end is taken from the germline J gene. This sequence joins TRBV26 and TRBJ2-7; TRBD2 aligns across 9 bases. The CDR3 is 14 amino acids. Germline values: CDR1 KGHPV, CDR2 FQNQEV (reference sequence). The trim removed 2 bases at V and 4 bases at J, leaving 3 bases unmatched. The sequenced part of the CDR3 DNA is TGTGCCAGCAGTCTGAACTGGGGGGCGTATGAACAGTAC. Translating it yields CASSLNWGAYEQY. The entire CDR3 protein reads CASSLNWGAYEQYF.

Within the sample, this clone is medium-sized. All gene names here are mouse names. The CDR3 DNA, read in part, is TGTGCCAGCAGTAACAGGGTCGGAAATACGCTCTAT. Amino acid sequence: CASSNRVGNTLY. The whole CDR3 is CASSNRVGNTLYF. This chain joins TRBV19 and TRBJ1-3; D may be TRBD1 (6 bases). The CDR3 end is not reached by the read, which stops 1 residue before it; the germline J gene fills it in. Trimming pared 3 bases from V and 4 bases from J, leaving 8 bases between. The germline V gene encodes CDR1 FNHDT and CDR2 SITEND (reference sequence). The CDR3 extends over 13 amino acids.

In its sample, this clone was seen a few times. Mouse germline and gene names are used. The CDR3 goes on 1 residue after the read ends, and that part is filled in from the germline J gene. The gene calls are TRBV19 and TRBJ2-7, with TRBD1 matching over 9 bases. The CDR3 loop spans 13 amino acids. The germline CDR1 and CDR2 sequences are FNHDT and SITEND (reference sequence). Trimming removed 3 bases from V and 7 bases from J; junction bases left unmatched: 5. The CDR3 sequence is CASSRDREGEQYF. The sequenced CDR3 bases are TGTGCCAGCAGTAGGGACAGGGAGGGGGAACAGTAC.

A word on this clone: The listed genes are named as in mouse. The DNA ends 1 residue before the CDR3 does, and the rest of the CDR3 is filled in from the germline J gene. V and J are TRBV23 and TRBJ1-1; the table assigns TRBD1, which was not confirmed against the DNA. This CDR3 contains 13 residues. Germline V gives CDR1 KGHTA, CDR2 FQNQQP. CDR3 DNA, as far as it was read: TGCTCCAGCAGAGGACAGGGGGACACAGAAGTCTTC. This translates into CSSRGQGDTEVF. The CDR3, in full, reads CSSRGQGDTEVFF. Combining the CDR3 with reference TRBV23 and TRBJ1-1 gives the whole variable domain DAAVTQKPRYLIKMKGQEAEMKCIPEKGHTAVFWYQQKQSKELKFLIYFQNQQPLDQIDMVKERFSAVCPSSSLCSLGIRTCEAEDSALYLCSSRGQGDTEVFFGKGTRLTVV.

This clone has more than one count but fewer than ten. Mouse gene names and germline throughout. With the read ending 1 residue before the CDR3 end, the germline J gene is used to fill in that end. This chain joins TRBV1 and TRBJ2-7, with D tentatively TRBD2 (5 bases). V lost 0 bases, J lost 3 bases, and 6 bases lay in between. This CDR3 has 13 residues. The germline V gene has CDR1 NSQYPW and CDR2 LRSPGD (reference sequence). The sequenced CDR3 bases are TGCACCTGCAGTGCAGAGGACTACTATGAACAGTAC. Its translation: CTCSAEDYYEQY. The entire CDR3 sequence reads CTCSAEDYYEQYF.

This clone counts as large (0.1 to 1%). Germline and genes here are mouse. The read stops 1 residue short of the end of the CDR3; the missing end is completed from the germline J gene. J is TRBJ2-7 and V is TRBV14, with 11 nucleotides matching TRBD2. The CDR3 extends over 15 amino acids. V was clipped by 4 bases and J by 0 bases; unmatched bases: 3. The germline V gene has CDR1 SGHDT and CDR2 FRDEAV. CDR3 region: CASSRLGGSSYEQYF. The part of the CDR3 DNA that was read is TGTGCCAGCAGTCGACTGGGGGGGAGCTCCTATGAACAGTAC.

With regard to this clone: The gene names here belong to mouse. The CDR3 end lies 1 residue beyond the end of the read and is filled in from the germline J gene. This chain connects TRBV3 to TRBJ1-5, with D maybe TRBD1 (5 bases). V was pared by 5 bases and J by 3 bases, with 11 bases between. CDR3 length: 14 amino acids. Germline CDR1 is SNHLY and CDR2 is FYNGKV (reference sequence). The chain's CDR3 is CASSLGGGNQAPLF. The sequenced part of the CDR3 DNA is TGTGCCAGCAGCCTCGGGGGGGGCAACCAGGCTCCGCTT.

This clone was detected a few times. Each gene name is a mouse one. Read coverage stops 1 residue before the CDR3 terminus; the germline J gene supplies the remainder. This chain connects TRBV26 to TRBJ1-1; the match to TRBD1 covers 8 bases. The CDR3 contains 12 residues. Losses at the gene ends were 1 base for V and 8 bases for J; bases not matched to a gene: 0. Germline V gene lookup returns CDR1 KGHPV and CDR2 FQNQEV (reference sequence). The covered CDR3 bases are TGTGCCAGCAGTCTGTACAGGGGGGAAGTCTTC. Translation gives CASSLYRGEVF. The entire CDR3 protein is CASSLYRGEVFF.

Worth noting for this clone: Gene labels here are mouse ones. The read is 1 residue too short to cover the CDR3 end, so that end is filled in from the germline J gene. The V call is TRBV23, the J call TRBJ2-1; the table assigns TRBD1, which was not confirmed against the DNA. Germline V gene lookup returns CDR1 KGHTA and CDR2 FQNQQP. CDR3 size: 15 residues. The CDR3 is CSSSSDSYNYAEQFF. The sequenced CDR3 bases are TGCTCCAGCAGCTCCGACAGCTATAACTATGCTGAGCAGTTC. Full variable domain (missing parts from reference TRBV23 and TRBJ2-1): DAAVTQKPRYLIKMKGQEAEMKCIPEKGHTAVFWYQQKQSKELKFLIYFQNQQPLDQIDMVKERFSAVCPSSSLCSLGIRTCEAEDSALYLCSSSSDSYNYAEQFFGPGTRLTVL.

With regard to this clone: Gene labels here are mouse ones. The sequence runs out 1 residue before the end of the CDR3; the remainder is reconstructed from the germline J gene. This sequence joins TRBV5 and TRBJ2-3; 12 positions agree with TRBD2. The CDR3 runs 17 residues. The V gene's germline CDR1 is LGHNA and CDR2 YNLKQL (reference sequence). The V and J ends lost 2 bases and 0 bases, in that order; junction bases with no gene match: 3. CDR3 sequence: CASSQIGTGGSAETLYF. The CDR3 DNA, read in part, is TGTGCCAGCAGCCAAATCGGGACTGGGGGGAGTGCAGAAACGCTGTAT.

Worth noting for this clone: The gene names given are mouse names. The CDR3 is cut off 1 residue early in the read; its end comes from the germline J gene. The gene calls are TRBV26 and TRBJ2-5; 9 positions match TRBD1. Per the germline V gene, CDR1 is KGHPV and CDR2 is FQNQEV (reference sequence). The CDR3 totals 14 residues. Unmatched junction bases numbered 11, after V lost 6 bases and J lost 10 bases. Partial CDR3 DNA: TGTGCCAGCAGACCCGGGACAGGGCGGGACGCCCAGTAC. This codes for CASRPGTGRDAQY. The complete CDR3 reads CASRPGTGRDAQYF.

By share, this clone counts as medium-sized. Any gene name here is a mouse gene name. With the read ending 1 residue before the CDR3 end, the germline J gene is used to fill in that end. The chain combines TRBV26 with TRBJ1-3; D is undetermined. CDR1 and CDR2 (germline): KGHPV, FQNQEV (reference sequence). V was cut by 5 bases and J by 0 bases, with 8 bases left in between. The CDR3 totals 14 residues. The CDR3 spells CASSLGVSGNTLYF. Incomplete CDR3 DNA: TGTGCCAGCAGTTTGGGAGTTTCTGGAAATACGCTCTAT. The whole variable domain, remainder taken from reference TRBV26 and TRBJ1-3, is NSKVIQTPRYLVKGQGQKAKMRCIPEKGHPVVFWYQQNKNNEFKFLINFQNQEVLQQIDMTEKRFSAECPSNSPCSLEIQSSEAGDSALYLCASSLGVSGNTLYFGEGSRLIVV.

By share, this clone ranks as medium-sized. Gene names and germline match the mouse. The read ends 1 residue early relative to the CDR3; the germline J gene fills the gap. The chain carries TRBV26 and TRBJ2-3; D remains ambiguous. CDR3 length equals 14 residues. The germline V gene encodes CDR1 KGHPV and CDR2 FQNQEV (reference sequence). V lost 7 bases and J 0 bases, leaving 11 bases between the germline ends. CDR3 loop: CASTPGPSAETLYF. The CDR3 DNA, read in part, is TGTGCCAGCACCCCGGGTCCTAGTGCAGAAACGCTGTAT.